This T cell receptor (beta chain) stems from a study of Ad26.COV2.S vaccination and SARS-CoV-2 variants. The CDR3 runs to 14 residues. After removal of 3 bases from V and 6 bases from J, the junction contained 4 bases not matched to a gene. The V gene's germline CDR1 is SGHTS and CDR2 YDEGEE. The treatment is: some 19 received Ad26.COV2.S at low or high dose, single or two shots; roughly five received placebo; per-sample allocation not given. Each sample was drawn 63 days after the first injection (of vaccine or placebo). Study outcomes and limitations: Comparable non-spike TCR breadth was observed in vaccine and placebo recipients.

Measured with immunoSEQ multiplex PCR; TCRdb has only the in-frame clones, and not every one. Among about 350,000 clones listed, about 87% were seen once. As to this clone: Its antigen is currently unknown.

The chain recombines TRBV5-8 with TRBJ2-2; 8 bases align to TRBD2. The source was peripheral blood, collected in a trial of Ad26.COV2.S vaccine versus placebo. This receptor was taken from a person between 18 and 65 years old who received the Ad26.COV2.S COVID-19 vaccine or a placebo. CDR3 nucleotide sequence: TGTGCCAGCAGCTACGGACTAGCCGCCGGGGAGCTGTTTTTT. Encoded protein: CASSYGLAAGELFF.